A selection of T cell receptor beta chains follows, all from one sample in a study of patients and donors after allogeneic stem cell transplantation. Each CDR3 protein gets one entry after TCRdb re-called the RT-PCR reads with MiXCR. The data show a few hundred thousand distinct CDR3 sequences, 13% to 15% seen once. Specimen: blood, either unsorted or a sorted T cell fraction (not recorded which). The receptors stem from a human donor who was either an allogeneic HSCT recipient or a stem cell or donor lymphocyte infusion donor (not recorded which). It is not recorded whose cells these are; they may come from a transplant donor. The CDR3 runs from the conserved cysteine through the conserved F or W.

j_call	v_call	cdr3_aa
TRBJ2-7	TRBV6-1	CASRPTNRGWYEQYF
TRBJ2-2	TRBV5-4	CASSLKVTANTGELFF
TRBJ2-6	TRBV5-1	CASSIGPGTSGGPSGANVLTF
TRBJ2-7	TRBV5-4	CASSLRLPYGQYF
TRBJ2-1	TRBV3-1	CASSQDLTSGTYNEQFF
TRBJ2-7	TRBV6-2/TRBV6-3	CASSYSMVRDEQYF
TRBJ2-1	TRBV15	CATSRPGVAGYNEQFF
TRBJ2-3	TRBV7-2	CASSLAGAGGITDTQYF
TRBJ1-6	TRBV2	CASSVGQQNSPLHF
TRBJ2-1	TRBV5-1	CASSPGLAGYNEQFF
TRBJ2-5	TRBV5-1	CASSPSGGRETQYF
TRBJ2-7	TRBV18	CASSPRQGYEQYF
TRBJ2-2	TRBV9	CASSVAVTGELFF
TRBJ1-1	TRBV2	CASSWSQVATEAFF
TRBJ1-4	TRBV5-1	CASSIRGRWDEKLFF
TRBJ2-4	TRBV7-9	CASSLGSGGRSENIQYF
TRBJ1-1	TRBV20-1	CSAPPQGSEAFF
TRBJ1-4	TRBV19	CASSTVGEKLFF
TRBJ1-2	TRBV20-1	CSARELGTGVGYTF
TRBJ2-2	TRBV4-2	CASSQISPQGTGELFF
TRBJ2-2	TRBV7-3	CASRQTSVGSGELFF
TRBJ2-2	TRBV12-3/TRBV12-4	CASSFRGDGELFF
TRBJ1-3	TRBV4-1	CASSQEVTGNGNTIYF
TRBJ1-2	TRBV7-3	CASSPTGTGGYTF
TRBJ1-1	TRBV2	CASSEGARGGTEAFF
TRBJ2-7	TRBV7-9	CASSSPPGQGAREQYF
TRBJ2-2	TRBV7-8	CASSRPDLAGSAGELFF
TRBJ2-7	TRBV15	CATSRDHSGGGEQYF
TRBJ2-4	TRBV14	CASSRLGVGLDIQYF
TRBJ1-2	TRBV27	CASSPRGAYGYTF
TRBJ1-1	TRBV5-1	CASSSDRVNTEAFF